The rows below give T cell receptor beta chains drawn from one sample of a study of T cells in Graves' hyperthyroidism and ophthalmopathy. TCRdb itself ran the multiplex PCR reads through MiXCR, one entry per CDR3 protein. The sample holds about 360,000 distinct CDR3 sequences, about 13% seen once. Sequencing was done on a sample of blood. These receptors came from a woman aged 18-29 years with Graves' hyperthyroidism. Both conserved end residues are part of each CDR3. The D gene is left open where the match is weak. Some rows mark clone size as missing; the rest say once, few, many or name a class of expanded clone.

D	V	size	J	DNA	CDR3
NA	TRBV29-1	NA	TRBJ1-1	TGCAGCGTCGACAGGCACATGAACACTGAAGCTTTCTTT	CSVDRHMNTEAFF
NA	TRBV7-9	many	TRBJ1-1	TGTGCCAGCAGCTTAATGGTTTTTCGGAATAAAACCCCGGGGAACACTGAAGCTTTCTTT	CASSLMVFRNKTPGNTEAFF
TRBD1	TRBV6-1	many	TRBJ1-1	TGTGCCAGCAGTGTCACAGGGGGTAGGAACACTGAAGCTTTCTTT	CASSVTGGRNTEAFF
TRBD1	TRBV2	many	TRBJ2-7	TGTGCCAGCTTACAAGTAGGGGACAGGGGTGCTTACGAGCAGTACTTC	CASLQVGDRGAYEQYF
NA	TRBV19	few	TRBJ2-1	TGTGCCAGTGCGAGACCCTATTCCTACAATGAGCAGTTCTTC	CASARPYSYNEQFF
NA	TRBV27	many	TRBJ1-1	TGTGCCAGCAGTTTATTCGCACAGGGATTCGGCACTGAAGCTTTCTTT	CASSLFAQGFGTEAFF
NA	TRBV20-1	NA	TRBJ2-6	TGCAGTGCTAGTTTGGGTGGGTTCGCTGGGGCCAACGTCCTGACTTTC	CSASLGGFAGANVLTF
NA	TRBV3-1	many	TRBJ2-1	TGTGCCAGCAGCCCCGACGCTTACAATGAGCAGTTCTTC	CASSPDAYNEQFF
TRBD2	TRBV5-1	many	TRBJ2-7	TGCGCCAGCAGCATTACCCCGGGACTAGCGGACGAGCAGTACTTC	CASSITPGLADEQYF
NA	TRBV5-6	NA	TRBJ2-2	TGTGCCAGCAGCTTTGTAACGCGGCTCGGGGAGCTGTTTTTT	CASSFVTRLGELFF
NA	TRBV5-8	few	TRBJ2-3	TGTGCCAGCAGCTTCGGAGGGGAAACAGATACGCAGTATTTT	CASSFGGETDTQYF
NA	TRBV6-1	many	TRBJ1-6	TGTGCCAGCATCAACGGACAGCCGAGCTCCTATAATTCACCCCTCCACTTT	CASINGQPSSYNSPLHF
NA	TRBV27	many	TRBJ2-7	TGTGCCAGCAGTTTGTTGCTGAACCTTCTGATCCTAGGGCTCTCCTACGAGCAGTACTTC	CASSLLLNLLILGLSYEQYF
TRBD1	TRBV10-1	few	TRBJ1-6	TGCGCCAGCAGTGACAGCAGGGGGCCGTCACCCCTCCACTTT	CASSDSRGPSPLHF
NA	TRBV12-3/TRBV12-4	many	TRBJ2-5	TGTGCCCCCACCTTGTGCGGGTCCTTTTGGGGGGAGACCCAGTACTTC	CAPTLCGSFWGETQYF
NA	TRBV11-1	many	TRBJ2-1	TGTGCCAGCAGCTTTGGAAGAGGGCAGTTCTTC	CASSFGRGQFF
NA	TRBV5-1	many	TRBJ2-2	TGCGCCAGCAGCTTGTCCCCTAGAGCGGATAGCACAACAACCGGGGAGCTGTTTTTT	CASSLSPRADSTTTGELFF
TRBD1	TRBV3-1	many	TRBJ1-1	TGTGCCAGCAGCCAGTCAGGGGGCAACACTGAAGCTTTCTTT	CASSQSGGNTEAFF
TRBD1	TRBV11-2	many	TRBJ2-7	TGTGCCAGCAGCTTCTCGGGGACAGCCTCCTACGAGCAGTACTTC	CASSFSGTASYEQYF
TRBD1	TRBV12-3/TRBV12-4	many	TRBJ1-2	TGTGCCAGCAGTCTCCAAGGCAGGGGGATTCATTCGTTCTATGGCTACACCTTC	CASSLQGRGIHSFYGYTF
NA	TRBV5-1	NA	TRBJ2-3	TGCGCCAGCAGAACGGGCGGGCGAACGGATACGCAGTATTTT	CASRTGGRTDTQYF
TRBD2	TRBV9	NA	TRBJ2-1	TGTGCCAGCAGCGTAGAGTGGGCGGGGGGCAAGCAGTTCTTC	CASSVEWAGGKQFF
TRBD2	TRBV7-2	NA	TRBJ2-6	TGTGCCAGCAGCTTAACCATAGCGGGGGGCCGAACCTCTGGGGCCAACGTCCTGACTTTC	CASSLTIAGGRTSGANVLTF
NA	TRBV7-3	few	TRBJ2-3	TGTGCCAGCAGCTTACTTGGGTTTCAAGATACGCAGTATTTT	CASSLLGFQDTQYF
NA	TRBV14	many	TRBJ2-3	TGTGCCAGCAGCCAATCCGGGGCAGATACGCAGTATTTT	CASSQSGADTQYF
NA	TRBV4-3	few	TRBJ2-1	TGCGCCAGCAGCCAAGATCTGGGCCGATATGAGCAGTTCTTC	CASSQDLGRYEQFF
TRBD2	TRBV18	NA	TRBJ2-7	TGTACCAGCTCGGGATCGGGACTACTAGTTTCCTACGAGCAGTACTTC	CTSSGSGLLVSYEQYF
NA	TRBV9	NA	TRBJ2-3	TGTGCCAGCAGCGTAGCCCCCAGGGATACGCAGTATTTT	CASSVAPRDTQYF
NA	TRBV19	few	TRBJ1-6	TGTGCCAGTAGTTTAGGGCGGACAGTCAATTCACCCCTCCACTTT	CASSLGRTVNSPLHF
NA	TRBV28	many	TRBJ1-5	TGTGCCAGCAGTTTATCGGTCAGAAATCAGCCCCAGCATTTT	CASSLSVRNQPQHF
TRBD2	TRBV6-6	many	TRBJ2-3	TGTGCCAGCAGTTACTCGACTAGCGGGAGAACAGATACGCAGTATTTT	CASSYSTSGRTDTQYF
TRBD1	TRBV20-1	NA	TRBJ1-6	TGCAGTGCTAGTAAGACATCGGGACAGGGGGCAGGGAATTCACCCCTCCACTTT	CSASKTSGQGAGNSPLHF